One sample yielded the 27 T cell receptor beta chains listed below, sequenced in a study of siplizumab effects on memory and regulatory T cells. Generated by immunoSEQ multiplex PCR, the TCRdb table keeps only in-frame clones and is missing some. Of over 85,000 clones detected, around nine tenths appear once; the ten largest clones hold 0.9% to 1.4%. Sequenced input: CD4+ T cells sorted from blood. The receptors were gathered from a human donor in good health.

The rearrangement links TRBV7-9 to TRBJ2-1, with D unclear. V gave up 2 bases and J gave up 6 bases, with 8 bases separating them. This CDR3 is built from 13 residues. From germline, CDR1 is SEHNR and CDR2 FQNEAQ (reference sequence). CDR3 in DNA: TGTGCCAGCAGCTTACTGTATGGCAATGAGCAGTTCTTC. It translates to CASSLLYGNEQFF.

The chain combines TRBV6-1 with TRBJ1-5; maybe TRBD1 (6 bases). Germline values: CDR1 MNHNS, CDR2 SASEGT. Trimming took off 10 bases at V and 9 bases at J, with 19 bases between the two ends. This CDR3 is built from 13 residues. The CDR3 spells CANGSGAGGPQHF. CDR3 DNA: TGTGCCAACGGGTCAGGGGCCGGCGGGCCCCAGCATTTT.

This clone appeared a single time. This rearrangement joins TRBV5-4 to TRBJ2-3; D might be TRBD2 (5 bases). The V gene's germline CDR1 is SGHNT and CDR2 YYREEE (reference sequence). The CDR3 is 15 amino acids. V was cut by 0 bases and J by 0 bases, with 8 bases left in between. The CDR3 sequence: CASSLAPGSTDTQYF. In DNA form, the CDR3 reads TGTGCCAGCAGCTTGGCACCGGGAAGCACAGATACGCAGTATTTT.

Only one count was recorded for this clone. The genes are TRBV7-8 and TRBJ2-2; D is undetermined. CDR1 SGHVS and CDR2 FQNEAQ come from the germline V gene. Trimming removed 2 bases at V and 8 bases at J, with 15 bases between. The CDR3 extends over 15 amino acids. The CDR3 loop is CASSLTTPFGGELFF. The CDR3 bases are TGTGCCAGCAGCTTAACTACACCCTTTGGAGGGGAGCTGTTTTTT.

The chain links TRBV5-1 to TRBJ2-2; 15 bases are shared with TRBD2. Trimming removed 4 bases from V and 4 bases from J; junction bases left unmatched: 14. CDR1 and CDR2 from the germline V gene are SGHRS and YFSETQ. This CDR3 comprises 20 residues. CDR3 coding DNA: TGCGCCAGCAGCCAGACCGCCGGGGGGACTAGCGGGAGGAGCACCGGGGAGCTGTTTTTT. Its translation: CASSQTAGGTSGRSTGELFF.

The chain combines TRBV18 with TRBJ1-4; D not resolved. The V and J ends lost 3 bases and 5 bases respectively, with 10 bases between them. This CDR3 is 14 amino acids long. Germline CDR1 and CDR2: KGHSH and LQKENI. The CDR3 coding sequence is TGTGCCAGCTCACCCGGACTTTCGAATGAAAAACTGTTTTTT. The encoded protein is CASSPGLSNEKLFF.

This clone has just one count. This chain joins TRBV12-5 and TRBJ2-1, with 9 bases that match TRBD2. V shed 4 bases, J shed 10 bases, and the junction held 14 bases outside the gene matches. CDR1 is LGHNT and CDR2 is FRNRAP in the germline V gene. This CDR3 contains 16 residues. CDR3 sequence (DNA): TGTGCTAGTGGTTCCCTGCGGGAGGGACTGATGGGGGAGCAGTTCTTC. This codes for CASGSLREGLMGEQFF.

This chain joins TRBV6-1 and TRBJ2-5; 12 nucleotides match TRBD2. This CDR3 contains 15 residues. The germline V gene has CDR1 MNHNS and CDR2 SASEGT. Trimming at V came to 5 bases and at J to 5 bases, leaving 6 bases not matched to a gene. DNA for the CDR3: TGTGCCAGCAGTCCGGGACTAGCGGGTTGGGAGACCCAGTACTTC. It codes for CASSPGLAGWETQYF.

The chain links TRBV29-1 to TRBJ2-5, with D uncertain. Trimming removed 6 bases from V and 2 bases from J, with 4 bases in between. This CDR3 comprises 10 residues. Germline CDR1 is SQVTM and CDR2 is ANQGSEA. The CDR3 DNA reads as TGCAGCGTCGGTCAAGAGACCCAGTACTTC. Translated, it gives CSVGQETQYF.

This chain joins TRBV6-6 and TRBJ2-3; 10 positions agree with TRBD2. J was trimmed by 1 base and V by 4 bases; bases with no gene match: 5. CDR1 is MNHNY, CDR2 SVGAGI, per germline (reference sequence). The CDR3 is 16 residues long. The chain's CDR3 is CASSSSAGGGTDTQYF. The DNA for the CDR3 is TGTGCCAGCAGTTCCTCAGCGGGAGGGGGCACAGATACGCAGTATTTT.

V and J are TRBV11-2 and TRBJ1-4; D is perhaps TRBD1 (6 bases). The CDR3 extends over 16 amino acids. Germline CDR1 SGHAT, CDR2 FQNNGV. Trimming pared 1 base from V and 5 bases from J, leaving 14 bases between. CDR3 region: CASSLGRTADNEKLFF. The CDR3 DNA reads TGTGCCAGCAGCTTAGGCCGGACAGCTGACAATGAAAAACTGTTTTTT.

The CDR3 DNA sequence: TGTGCCAGTAGTTCTTCTAGCGGTTGGGGAGAGACCCAGTACTTC. Translation gives CASSSSSGWGETQYF. This chain connects TRBV19 to TRBJ2-5; 7 bases fit TRBD2. Germline V gene sequence: CDR1 LNHDA, CDR2 SQIVND (reference sequence). With 5 bases clipped from V and 4 bases from J, the junction kept 10 bases outside the gene matches. The length of the CDR3 is 15 residues.

The chain carries TRBV4-1 and TRBJ1-4; the D is unclear. This CDR3 has 16 amino acids. CDR1 and CDR2 (germline): MGHRA, YSYEKL. Trimming stripped 3 bases from V and 4 bases from J, with 15 bases between. The CDR3 here is CASSQAGGELNEKLFF. In DNA, the CDR3 is TGCGCCAGCAGCCAGGCTGGCGGGGAGCTTAATGAAAAACTGTTTTTT.

The sample holds one count of this clone. The rearrangement links TRBV6-1 to TRBJ1-5; tentatively, D is TRBD1 (5 bases). Trimming cost V 5 bases and J 6 bases, with 8 bases left between them. Germline CDR1 reads MNHNS; CDR2 reads SASEGT. This CDR3 has 12 amino acids. Here the CDR3 reads CASSWGGQPQHF. The CDR3 nucleotides are TGTGCCAGCAGTTGGGGGGGTCAGCCCCAGCATTTT.

The chain combines TRBV29-1 with TRBJ2-2; unclear D gene. This CDR3 region has 11 residues. From germline, CDR1 is SQVTM and CDR2 ANQGSEA. V lost 7 bases and J 2 bases, leaving 5 bases between the germline ends. The chain's CDR3 is CSGANTGELFF. In DNA, the CDR3 is TGCAGCGGCGCTAACACCGGGGAGCTGTTTTTT.

The V call is TRBV7-3, the J call TRBJ1-1, with 7 bases aligning to TRBD1. Germline values: CDR1 SGHTA, CDR2 FQGTGA. Trimming took 4 bases from V and 1 from J; bases not matched to a gene: 12. The CDR3 spans 17 residues. The CDR3 region is CASSSQGQVIPNTEAFF. DNA for the CDR3: TGTGCCAGCAGCTCGCAAGGACAGGTTATTCCGAACACTGAAGCTTTCTTT.

The CDR3 reads CASSPPRQGTYEQYF. CDR3 DNA: TGTGCCAGCTCACCACCGAGACAGGGGACCTACGAGCAGTACTTC. The chain employs TRBV18 and TRBJ2-7, with TRBD1 identical over 8 bases. CDR3 length: 15 residues. V was clipped by 0 bases and J by 2 bases; unmatched bases: 3. The germline V gene has CDR1 KGHSH and CDR2 LQKENI. The variable domain in full, completed from reference TRBV18 and TRBJ2-7, reads NAGVMQNPRHLVRRRGQEARLRCSPMKGHSHVYWYRQLPEEGLKFMVYLQKENIIDESGMPKERFSAEFPKEGPSILRIQQVVRGDSAAYFCASSPPRQGTYEQYFGPGTRLTVT.

The chain has TRBV4-2 and TRBJ2-7; D not certain. The V and J ends lost 7 bases and 0 bases respectively, with 4 bases between them. CDR1 LGHNA and CDR2 YNFKEQ come from the germline V gene. The CDR3 spans 11 residues. DNA of the CDR3: TGTGCCAGCAAAAGCTCCTACGAGCAGTACTTC. It translates to CASKSSYEQYF.

The chain couples TRBV6-1 to TRBJ1-2; D uncertain. The CDR3 is made up of 14 amino acids. V dropped 3 bases and J dropped 5 bases, with 13 bases sitting between them. Germline V gene sequence: CDR1 MNHNS, CDR2 SASEGT. The DNA for the CDR3 is TGTGCCAGCAGTGAGGAGAGGGTTCCTTATGGCTACACCTTC. Amino acid sequence: CASSEERVPYGYTF.

This chain joins TRBV5-1 and TRBJ1-5; no reliable D call. The CDR3 loop spans 14 amino acids. Germline CDR1 is SGHRS and CDR2 is YFSETQ. Trimming took 2 bases from V and 2 from J, leaving 8 bases between them. The CDR3: CASSLSYGNQPQHF. CDR3 sequence (DNA): TGCGCCAGCAGCTTATCGTACGGCAATCAGCCCCAGCATTTT.

The chain links TRBV12-5 to TRBJ2-1; D might be TRBD2 (6 bases). The CDR3 has 17 amino acids. The V gene lost 5 bases and the J gene lost 7 bases, with 24 bases spanning the gap. Germline V lookup: CDR1 LGHNT, CDR2 FRNRAP. CDR3 coding DNA: TGTGCTAGTGGTCCCAACCTAGGACTACCTGGGGGAAATGAGCAGTTCTTC. Translating gives CASGPNLGLPGGNEQFF.

This clone came up a few times. The rearrangement uses TRBV5-8 and TRBJ2-6; D gene unclear. This CDR3 has 17 amino acids. V was cut by 0 bases and J by 6 bases, with 16 bases left in between. Germline values: CDR1 SGHTS, CDR2 YDEGEE. The CDR3 DNA sequence: TGTGCCAGCAGCTTGGGGTCAGCTTTTTTCCCGGCCAACGTCCTGACTTTC. It yields the protein CASSLGSAFFPANVLTF.

V usage is TRBV30 and J usage is TRBJ2-5; maybe TRBD2 (5 bases). V was clipped by 1 base and J by 7 bases, with 19 bases between them. The length of the CDR3 is 15 residues. CDR1 and CDR2 from the germline V gene are GTSNPN and SVGIG (reference sequence). This chain's CDR3 is CAWSAPPRRAGTQYF. In nucleotides, the CDR3 is TGTGCCTGGAGTGCTCCCCCAAGGCGTGCGGGGACCCAGTACTTC.

This chain joins TRBV6-1 and TRBJ2-3; 8 nucleotides line up with TRBD2. Germline CDR1 is MNHNS and CDR2 is SASEGT. With 2 bases clipped from V and 5 bases from J, the junction kept 6 bases outside the gene matches. This CDR3 contains 15 residues. The CDR3, as DNA: TGTGCCAGCAGTGAATCGGGAGGGGATGGAGATACGCAGTATTTT. It is translated as CASSESGGDGDTQYF.

The rearrangement links TRBV15 to TRBJ2-5, with D perhaps matching TRBD1 or TRBD2 (5 bases each). This CDR3 is 15 amino acids long. Germline CDR1 and CDR2: LNHNV and YYDKDF (reference sequence). V lost 0 bases and J 5 bases, leaving 13 bases between the germline ends. The CDR3, as DNA: TGTGCCACCAGCAGAGATCAGAGGGGCGTGGAGACCCAGTACTTC. It codes for CATSRDQRGVETQYF.

This chain links TRBV29-1 with TRBJ1-1; TRBD1 is a possible D gene (6 bases). Trimming stripped 3 bases from V and 8 bases from J, with 31 bases between. There are 18 residues in the CDR3. The germline CDR1 and CDR2 sequences are SQVTM and ANQGSEA. This CDR3 is CSVDKGERIGANRLEAFF. Here the CDR3 DNA reads TGCAGCGTTGATAAGGGGGAGAGGATCGGCGCCAATCGTTTAGAAGCTTTCTTT.

The genes are TRBV5-4 and TRBJ2-7; tentative D call: TRBD1 (5 bases). V was pared by 1 base and J by 2 bases, with 7 bases between. This CDR3 is 13 amino acids long. The germline CDR1 and CDR2 sequences are SGHNT and YYREEE (reference sequence). CDR3 coding DNA: TGTGCCAGCAGCTTGACAGGCACCTACGAGCAGTACTTC. Translation: CASSLTGTYEQYF.